The 5 T cell receptor beta chains presented below share a single source sample, sequenced in a study of Graves' ophthalmopathy and Graves' hyperthyroidism. Amplification from RNA transcripts yielded the TCR beta CDR3 regions. After a first-round RT-PCR with HTBI primers, a second-round multiplex PCR was run. TCRdb ran MiXCR on the multiplex PCR reads and lists one entry per CDR3 protein. The sample has hundreds of thousands of distinct CDR3 sequences, around 21% seen once. The sequencing input was peripheral blood. These receptors came from a woman younger than 30 with stable Graves' hyperthyroidism.

CDR3 in DNA: TGTGCCAGCAGCTTAGGAGGAGCGACGGACACAGAGACCCAGTACTTC. Amino acid sequence: CASSLGGATDTETQYF. The chain links TRBV11-3 to TRBJ2-5; possible D gene TRBD1, 5 bases. V was cut by 1 base and J by 4 bases, with 16 bases left in between. The CDR3 has 16 amino acids. The germline V gene has CDR1 SGHNT and CDR2 YENEEA.

This clonotype was detected many times. One junction end disagrees with the germline gene, perhaps due to a read error. The gene calls are TRBV9 and TRBJ2-5; D is undetermined. The CDR3 consists of 11 residues. Germline CDR1 SGDLS, CDR2 YYNGEE. CDR3 protein: CASSPGSSLHF. In DNA form, the CDR3 reads TGTGCCAGCAGCCCTGGAAGTAGTCTGCACTTC. Full variable domain (remainder filled in from reference TRBV9 and TRBJ2-5): DSGVTQTPKHLITATGQRVTLRCSPRSGDLSVYWYQQSLDQGLQFLIQYYNGEERAKGNILERFSAQQFPDLHSELNLSSLELGDSALYFCASSPGSSLHFGPGTRLLVL.

This clonotype appeared many times. This rearrangement joins TRBV28 to TRBJ1-2, with a possible D match to TRBD1 (5 bases). The CDR3 extends over 13 amino acids. CDR1 is MDHEN and CDR2 is SYDVKM in the germline V gene. V shed 5 bases and J shed 0 bases, with 7 bases lying between them. The CDR3 reads CASSKTANYGYTF. In DNA form, the CDR3 reads TGTGCCAGCAGTAAGACAGCTAACTATGGCTACACCTTC.

This clonotype was seen repeatedly, ten times or more. In DNA, the CDR3 is TGCAGTGCTAGTTTGGACAGGGTCTCCTACGAGCAGTACTTC. Translation: CSASLDRVSYEQYF. V usage is TRBV20-1 and J usage is TRBJ2-7; 8 nucleotides align to TRBD1. V was clipped by 3 bases and J by 0 bases; unmatched bases: 4. Per the germline V gene, CDR1 is DFQATT and CDR2 is SNEGSKA (reference sequence). This CDR3 contains 14 residues.

This clonotype was recorded many times. V and J are TRBV6-2 or TRBV6-3 and TRBJ1-5; D gene uncertain. The length of the CDR3 is 18 residues. V was cut by 0 bases and J by 0 bases, with 15 bases left in between. The germline V gene encodes CDR1 MNHEY and CDR2 SVGEGT. CDR3 amino acids: CASSYSERQTYSNQPQHF. CDR3 DNA sequence: TGTGCCAGCAGTTACTCGGAGCGGCAGACTTATAGCAATCAGCCCCAGCATTTT.